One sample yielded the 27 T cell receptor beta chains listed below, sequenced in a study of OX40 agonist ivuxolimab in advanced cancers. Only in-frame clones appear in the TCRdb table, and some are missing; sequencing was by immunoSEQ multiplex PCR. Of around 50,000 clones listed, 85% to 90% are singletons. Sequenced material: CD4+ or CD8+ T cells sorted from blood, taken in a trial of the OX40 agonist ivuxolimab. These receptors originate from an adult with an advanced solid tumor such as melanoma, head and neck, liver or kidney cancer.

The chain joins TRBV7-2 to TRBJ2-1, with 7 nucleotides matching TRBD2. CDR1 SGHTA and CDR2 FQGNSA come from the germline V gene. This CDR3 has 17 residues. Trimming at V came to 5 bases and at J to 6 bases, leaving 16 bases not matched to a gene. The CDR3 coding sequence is TGTGCCAGCAGCGCCCGGACGGGACTACTTGTCCCCAATGAGCAGTTCTTC. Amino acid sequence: CASSARTGLLVPNEQFF.

The CDR3 bases are TGTGCCAGCAGTTTCGGGGGGGCTAGCACTGAAGCTTTCTTT. This codes for CASSFGGASTEAFF. The chain combines TRBV27 with TRBJ1-1; D possibly corresponds to TRBD1 (6 bases). This CDR3 spans 14 amino acids. In germline, CDR1 is MNHEY, CDR2 SMNVEV (reference sequence). Trimming cost V 3 bases and J 4 bases, with 12 bases left between them.

The CDR3 DNA follows: TGCGCCAGCAGCTTGGCGACGAACACCGGGGAGCTGTTTTTT. It encodes CASSLATNTGELFF. The rearrangement uses TRBV5-1 and TRBJ2-2; D is unclear. V shed 0 bases and J shed 0 bases, with 3 bases lying between them. The CDR3 is made up of 14 amino acids. Germline CDR1 SGHRS, CDR2 YFSETQ.

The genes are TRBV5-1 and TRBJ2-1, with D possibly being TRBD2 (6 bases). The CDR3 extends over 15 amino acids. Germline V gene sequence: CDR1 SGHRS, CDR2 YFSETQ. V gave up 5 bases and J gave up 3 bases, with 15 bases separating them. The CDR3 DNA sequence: TGCGCCAGCAGTGGGGACGGGGGTTTCTACAATGAGCAGTTCTTC. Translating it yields CASSGDGGFYNEQFF.

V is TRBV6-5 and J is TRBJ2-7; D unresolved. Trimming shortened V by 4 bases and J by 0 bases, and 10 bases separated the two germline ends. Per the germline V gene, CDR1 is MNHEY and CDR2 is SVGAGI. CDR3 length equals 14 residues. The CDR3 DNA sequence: TGTGCCAGCAGTTCCGGACGGACCTCCTACGAGCAGTACGTC. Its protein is CASSSGRTSYEQYV.

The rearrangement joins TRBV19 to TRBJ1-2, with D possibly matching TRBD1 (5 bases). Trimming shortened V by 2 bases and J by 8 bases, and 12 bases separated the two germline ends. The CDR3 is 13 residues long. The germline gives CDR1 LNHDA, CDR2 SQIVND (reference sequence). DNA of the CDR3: TGTGCCAGTAGTATACCCAGGGAGGAGGGCTACACCTTC. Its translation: CASSIPREEGYTF.

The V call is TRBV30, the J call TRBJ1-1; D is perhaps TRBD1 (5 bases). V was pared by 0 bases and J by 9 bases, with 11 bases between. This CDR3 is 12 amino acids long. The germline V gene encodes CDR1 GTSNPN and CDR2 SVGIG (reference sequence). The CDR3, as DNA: TGTGCCTGGAGTGTACGGGGGGAACAAGCTTTCTTT. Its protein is CAWSVRGEQAFF.

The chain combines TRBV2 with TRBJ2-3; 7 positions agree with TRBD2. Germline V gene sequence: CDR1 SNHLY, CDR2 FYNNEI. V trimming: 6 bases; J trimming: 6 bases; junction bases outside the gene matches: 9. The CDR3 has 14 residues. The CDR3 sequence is CASRGGLPGDTQYF. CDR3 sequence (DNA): TGTGCCAGCAGGGGGGGGTTACCAGGGGATACGCAGTATTTT.

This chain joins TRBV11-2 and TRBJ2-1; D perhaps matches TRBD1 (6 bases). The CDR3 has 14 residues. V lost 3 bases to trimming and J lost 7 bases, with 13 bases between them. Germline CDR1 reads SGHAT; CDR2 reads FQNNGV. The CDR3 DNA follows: TGTGCCAGCAGCTTTTACAGGGTAGGTAATGAGCAGTTCTTC. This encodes CASSFYRVGNEQFF.

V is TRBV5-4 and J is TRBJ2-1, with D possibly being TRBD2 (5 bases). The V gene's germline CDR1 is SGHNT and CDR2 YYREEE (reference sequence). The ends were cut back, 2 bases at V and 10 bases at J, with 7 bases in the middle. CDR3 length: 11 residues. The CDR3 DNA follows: TGTGCCAGCAGCTTAAGAGGGGAGCAGTTCTTC. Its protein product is CASSLRGEQFF. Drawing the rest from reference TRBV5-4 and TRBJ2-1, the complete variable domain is ETGVTQSPTHLIKTRGQQVTLRCSSQSGHNTVSWYQQALGQGPQFIFQYYREEENGRGNFPPRFSGLQFPNYSSELNVNALELDDSALYLCASSLRGEQFFGPGTRLTVL.

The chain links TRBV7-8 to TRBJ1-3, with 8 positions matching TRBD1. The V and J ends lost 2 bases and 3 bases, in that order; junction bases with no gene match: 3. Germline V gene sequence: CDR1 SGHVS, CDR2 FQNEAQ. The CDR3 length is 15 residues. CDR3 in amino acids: CASSLQGAGGNTIYF. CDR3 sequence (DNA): TGTGCCAGCAGCTTACAGGGGGCAGGTGGAAACACCATATATTTT.

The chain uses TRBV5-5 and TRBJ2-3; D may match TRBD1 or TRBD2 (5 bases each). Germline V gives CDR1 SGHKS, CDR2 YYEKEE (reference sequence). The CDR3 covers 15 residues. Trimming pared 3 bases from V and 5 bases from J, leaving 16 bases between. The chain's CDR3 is CASSYRDRVLDTQYF. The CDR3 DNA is TGTGCCAGCAGCTACCGGGACCGGGTCTTAGATACGCAGTATTTT.

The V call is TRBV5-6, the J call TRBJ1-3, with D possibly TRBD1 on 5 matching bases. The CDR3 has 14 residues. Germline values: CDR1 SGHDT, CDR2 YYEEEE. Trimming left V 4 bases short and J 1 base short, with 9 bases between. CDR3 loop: CASSQGQSGNTIYF. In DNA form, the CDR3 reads TGTGCCAGCAGCCAGGGCCAGTCTGGAAACACCATATATTTT.

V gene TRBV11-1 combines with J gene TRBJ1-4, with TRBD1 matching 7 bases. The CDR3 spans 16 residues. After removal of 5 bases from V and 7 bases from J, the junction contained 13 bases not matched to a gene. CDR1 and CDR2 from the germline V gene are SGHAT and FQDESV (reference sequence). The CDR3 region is CASSDRTQGIREKLFF. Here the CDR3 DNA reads TGTGCCAGCAGCGACCGTACACAGGGGATTCGTGAAAAACTGTTTTTT.

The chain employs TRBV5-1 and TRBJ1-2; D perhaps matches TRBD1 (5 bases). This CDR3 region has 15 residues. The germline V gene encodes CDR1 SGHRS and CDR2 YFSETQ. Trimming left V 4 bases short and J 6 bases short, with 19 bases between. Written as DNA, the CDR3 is TGCGCCAGCAGCGGAGAGAGTGGGGGTAGACATGGCTACACCTTC. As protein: CASSGESGGRHGYTF. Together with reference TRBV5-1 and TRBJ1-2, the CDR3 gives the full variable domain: KAGVTQTPRYLIKTRGQQVTLSCSPISGHRSVSWYQQTPGQGLQFLFEYFSETQRNKGNFPGRFSGRQFSNSRSEMNVSTLELGDSALYLCASSGESGGRHGYTFGSGTRLTVV.

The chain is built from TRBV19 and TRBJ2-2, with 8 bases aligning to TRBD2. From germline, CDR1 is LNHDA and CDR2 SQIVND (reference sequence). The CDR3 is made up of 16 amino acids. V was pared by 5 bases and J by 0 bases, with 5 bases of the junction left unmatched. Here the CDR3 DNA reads TGTGCCAGTAGTTCACAAGCGGGGGCGAACACCGGGGAGCTGTTTTTT. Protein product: CASSSQAGANTGELFF.

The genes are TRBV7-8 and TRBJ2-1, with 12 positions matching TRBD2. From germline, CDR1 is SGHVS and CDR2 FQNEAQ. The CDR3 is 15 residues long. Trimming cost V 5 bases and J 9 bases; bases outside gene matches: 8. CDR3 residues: CASSLAGLAGGEQFF. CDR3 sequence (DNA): TGTGCCAGCAGCCTTGCGGGACTAGCGGGTGGTGAGCAGTTCTTC.

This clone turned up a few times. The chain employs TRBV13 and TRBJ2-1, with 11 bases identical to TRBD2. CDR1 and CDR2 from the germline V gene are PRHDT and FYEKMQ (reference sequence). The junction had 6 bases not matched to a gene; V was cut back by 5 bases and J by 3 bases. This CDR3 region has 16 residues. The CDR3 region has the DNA TGTGCCAGCAGCACCCGACTAGCGGGGCGCTACAATGAGCAGTTCTTC. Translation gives CASSTRLAGRYNEQFF.

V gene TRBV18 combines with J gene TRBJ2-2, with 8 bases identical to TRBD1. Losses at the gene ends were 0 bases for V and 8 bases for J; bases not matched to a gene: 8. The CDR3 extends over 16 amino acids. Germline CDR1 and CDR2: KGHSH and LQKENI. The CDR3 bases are TGTGCCAGCTCACCACCGGCGACAGGGGTCACTGGGGAGCTGTTTTTT. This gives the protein CASSPPATGVTGELFF.

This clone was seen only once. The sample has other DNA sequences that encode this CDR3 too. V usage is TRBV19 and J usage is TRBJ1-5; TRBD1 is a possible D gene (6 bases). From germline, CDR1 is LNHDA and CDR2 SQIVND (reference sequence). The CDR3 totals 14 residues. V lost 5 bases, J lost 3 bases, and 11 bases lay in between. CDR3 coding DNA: TGTGCCAGTAGTCTAACAGGGTCCAATCAGCCCCAGCATTTT. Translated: CASSLTGSNQPQHF. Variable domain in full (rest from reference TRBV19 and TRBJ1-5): DGGITQSPKYLFRKEGQNVTLSCEQNLNHDAMYWYRQDPGQGLRLIYYSQIVNDFQKGDIAEGYSVSREKKESFPLTVTSAQKNPTAFYLCASSLTGSNQPQHFGDGTRLSIL.

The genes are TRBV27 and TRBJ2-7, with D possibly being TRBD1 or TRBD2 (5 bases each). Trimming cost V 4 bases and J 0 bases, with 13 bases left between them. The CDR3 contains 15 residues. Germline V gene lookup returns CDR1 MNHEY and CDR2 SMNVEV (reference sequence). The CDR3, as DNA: TGTGCCAGCAGTTCCCCGGGACGTTCCTCCTACGAGCAGTACTTC. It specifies CASSSPGRSSYEQYF.

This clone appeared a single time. CDR3 loop: CASSFEGANVLTF. The CDR3 region has the DNA TGTGCCAGCAGCTTCGAAGGGGCCAACGTCCTGACTTTC. The rearrangement uses TRBV5-5 and TRBJ2-6; D call uncertain. The CDR3 consists of 13 residues. Looked up from germline, CDR1 is SGHKS and CDR2 is YYEKEE (reference sequence). Trimming removed 2 bases from V and 4 bases from J, with 4 bases in between. Variable domain in full (rest from reference TRBV5-5 and TRBJ2-6): DAGVTQSPTHLIKTRGQQVTLRCSPISGHKSVSWYQQVLGQGPQFIFQYYEKEERGRGNFPDRFSARQFPNYSSELNVNALLLGDSALYLCASSFEGANVLTFGAGSRLTVL.

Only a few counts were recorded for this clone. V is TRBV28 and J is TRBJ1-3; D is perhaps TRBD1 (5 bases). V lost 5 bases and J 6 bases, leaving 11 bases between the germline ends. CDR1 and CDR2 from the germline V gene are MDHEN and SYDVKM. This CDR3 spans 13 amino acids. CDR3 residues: CASSPRQTNTIYF. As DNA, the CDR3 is TGTGCCAGCAGTCCGAGACAGACAAACACCATATATTTT.

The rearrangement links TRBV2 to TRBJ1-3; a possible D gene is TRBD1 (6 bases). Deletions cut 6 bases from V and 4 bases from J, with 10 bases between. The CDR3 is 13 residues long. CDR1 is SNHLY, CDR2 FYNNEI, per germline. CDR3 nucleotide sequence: TGTGCCAGCAGGGGGGGGGCCGGAAACACCATATATTTT. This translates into CASRGGAGNTIYF.

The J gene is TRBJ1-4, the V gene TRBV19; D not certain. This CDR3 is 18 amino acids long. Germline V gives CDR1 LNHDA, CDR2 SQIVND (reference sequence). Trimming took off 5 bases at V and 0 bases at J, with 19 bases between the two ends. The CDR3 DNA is TGTGCCAGTAGTCCCCGGAGGGTTGGATTAACAACTAATGAAAAACTGTTTTTT. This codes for CASSPRRVGLTTNEKLFF.

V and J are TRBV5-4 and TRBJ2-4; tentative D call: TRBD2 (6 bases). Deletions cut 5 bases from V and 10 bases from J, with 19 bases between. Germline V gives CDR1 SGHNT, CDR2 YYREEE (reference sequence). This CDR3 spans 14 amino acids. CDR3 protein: CASREGGLSPIQYF. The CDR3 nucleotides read TGTGCCAGCAGGGAGGGCGGACTCTCTCCTATTCAGTACTTC.

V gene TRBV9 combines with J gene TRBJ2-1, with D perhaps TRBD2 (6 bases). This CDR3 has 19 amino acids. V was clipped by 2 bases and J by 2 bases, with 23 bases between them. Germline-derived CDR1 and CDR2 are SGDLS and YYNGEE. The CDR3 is CASSVPRVGGKGPYNEQFF. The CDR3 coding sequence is TGTGCCAGCAGCGTCCCCCGGGTGGGCGGGAAGGGGCCCTACAATGAGCAGTTCTTC.